Below are 7 T cell receptor beta chains sequenced from a single sample in a study of blood T cell repertoires in COVID-19. Sequenced by immunoSEQ multiplex PCR; TCRdb stores in-frame clones only, minus some. Here the sample spans 150,000 to 250,000 clones, roughly 94% being singletons. The sequenced sample was peripheral blood. These receptors were taken from a man aged 25 to 40 with COVID-19, enrolled during active disease.

The rearrangement links TRBV5-1 to TRBJ2-2; D perhaps matches TRBD1 (6 bases). The V end was cut by 3 bases, the J end by 4 bases, with 19 bases between. The CDR3 covers 17 residues. Germline loops: CDR1 SGHRS, CDR2 YFSETQ. CDR3 amino acids: CASSSRPRTGSTGELFF. CDR3 DNA: TGCGCCAGCAGCTCACGACCTCGTACAGGGTCCACCGGGGAGCTGTTTTTT.

V and J are TRBV5-1 and TRBJ1-3, with D perhaps matching TRBD1 (5 bases). V shed 1 base and J shed 2 bases, with 16 bases lying between them. This CDR3 has 17 amino acids. Germline CDR1 is SGHRS and CDR2 is YFSETQ. In nucleotides, the CDR3 is TGCGCCAGCAGCTTGAGTGGTCAGGGTAGAGCTGGAAACACCATATATTTT. Translating gives CASSLSGQGRAGNTIYF.

The chain recombines TRBV3-1 (or the pseudogene TRBV3-2) with TRBJ1-4, with D perhaps TRBD1 (6 bases). This CDR3 is 17 amino acids long. Germline V gene data show CDR1 as LGHDT and CDR2 as YNNKEL (reference sequence). Trimming removed 2 bases from V and 0 bases from J, with 13 bases in between. In DNA, the CDR3 is TGTGCCAGCAGCCAATTAGCCGGGACAACAACTAATGAAAAACTGTTTTTT. This gives the protein CASSQLAGTTTNEKLFF.

The V and J genes are TRBV5-4 and TRBJ1-2; 7 bases map to TRBD1. V was pared by 5 bases and J by 7 bases, with 8 bases of the junction left unmatched. Germline V gene sequence: CDR1 SGHNT, CDR2 YYREEE (reference sequence). This CDR3 has 13 amino acids. CDR3 region: CASRLTGSGGYTF. In nucleotides, the CDR3 is TGTGCCAGCAGACTGACAGGGTCGGGTGGCTACACCTTC.

V and J are TRBV10-3 and TRBJ1-2; no reliable D call. Germline CDR1 reads ENHRY; CDR2 reads SYGVKD. Trimming pared 3 bases from V and 0 bases from J, leaving 11 bases between. The CDR3 is 15 residues long. CDR3 region: CAISERWEPNYGYTF. DNA for the CDR3: TGTGCCATCAGTGAAAGGTGGGAGCCTAACTATGGCTACACCTTC.

The chain has TRBV5-6 and TRBJ1-4; TRBD1 agrees at 7 bases. Germline CDR1 is SGHDT and CDR2 is YYEEEE. J lost 8 bases, V lost 1 base, and 5 bases had no gene match. The CDR3 covers 14 residues. The CDR3 coding sequence is TGTGCCAGCAGCTTGAGGGCAGGGGGAGAAAAACTGTTTTTT. Translation: CASSLRAGGEKLFF.

The chain joins TRBV6-5 to TRBJ1-6; 9 nucleotides line up with TRBD1. The CDR3 runs 15 residues. In germline, CDR1 is MNHEY, CDR2 SVGAGI. After removal of 2 bases from V and 10 bases from J, the junction contained 6 bases not matched to a gene. In DNA, the CDR3 is TGTGCCAGCAGTTACGCCAGACAGGGGGACTCACCCCTCCACTTT. It encodes CASSYARQGDSPLHF.